These 7 T cell receptor beta chains came from one sample sequenced in a study of blood T cells in healthy people across ages. A J-beta primer mix and a sample-barcoded 5' primer were used in a second PCR of about 7 to 12 cycles. TCRdb re-analysed the 5' RACE reads in MiXCR, keeping a single row per CDR3 protein. Here the sample spans about 1.4 million distinct CDR3 sequences, approximately 59% being singletons. The sequenced sample was blood. These receptors all stem from a man aged 18 to 30 in good health.

The CDR3 DNA reads as TGCGCCAGCAGCCAAGTCCGGGGGAGAGATTCACCCCTCCACTTT. Protein: CASSQVRGRDSPLHF. The chain uses TRBV4-3 and TRBJ1-6; perhaps TRBD1 as D (5 bases). V dropped 1 base and J dropped 8 bases, with 12 bases sitting between them. Per germline, CDR1 LGHNA and CDR2 YSLEER. This CDR3 contains 15 residues.

The gene calls are TRBV28 and TRBJ2-7, with TRBD1 identical over 7 bases. V shed 3 bases, J shed 0 bases, and the junction held 5 bases outside the gene matches. Germline V gene lookup returns CDR1 MDHEN and CDR2 SYDVKM. This CDR3 contains 15 residues. The CDR3 protein is CASSLTGTDSYEQYF. CDR3 in DNA: TGTGCCAGCAGTTTGACCGGGACAGACTCCTACGAGCAGTACTTC.

This clonotype was observed a single time. CDR3 region: CASSVKSEQYF. The DNA for the CDR3 is TGTGCCAGCAGCGTAAAGAGCGAGCAGTACTTC. The V call is TRBV7-9, the J call TRBJ2-7; D not certain. V was trimmed by 5 bases and J by 6 bases, leaving 8 bases between them. The V gene's germline CDR1 is SEHNR and CDR2 FQNEAQ (reference sequence). This CDR3 is 11 amino acids long. The full variable domain, its missing parts supplied by reference TRBV7-9 and TRBJ2-7, is DTGVSQNPRHKITKRGQNVTFRCDPISEHNRLYWYRQTLGQGPEFLTYFQNEAQLEKSRLLSDRFSAERPKGSFSTLEIQRTEQGDSAMYLCASSVKSEQYFGPGTRLTVT.

The V gene is TRBV29-1, the J gene TRBJ2-5, with D possibly matching TRBD1 (5 bases). V was trimmed by 6 bases and J by 4 bases, leaving 9 bases between them. This CDR3 comprises 11 residues. Per the germline V gene, CDR1 is SQVTM and CDR2 is ANQGSEA. The CDR3 DNA reads as TGCAGCGTCCAGGGTCTAGAGACCCAGTACTTC. Translated, it gives CSVQGLETQYF.

This chain connects TRBV4-1 to TRBJ2-5, with D unresolved. Germline V lookup: CDR1 MGHRA, CDR2 YSYEKL. There are 16 residues in the CDR3. V lost 4 bases to trimming and J lost 11 bases, with 26 bases between them. The CDR3 is CASSLNGNQRVNEQYF. The CDR3 region has the DNA TGCGCCAGCAGCCTCAACGGCAACCAGCGAGTCAATGAGCAGTACTTC.

This clonotype appeared once. The chain carries TRBV5-1 and TRBJ2-5; 11 bases line up with TRBD1. Germline lookup yields CDR1 SGHRS and CDR2 YFSETQ. The CDR3 contains 17 residues. The V segment lost 4 bases and the J segment 4 bases; nucleotides outside the gene matches: 12. CDR3 amino acids: CASSHQGQGAQVETQYF. In nucleotides, the CDR3 is TGCGCCAGCAGCCATCAAGGACAGGGGGCGCAAGTAGAGACCCAGTACTTC.

This clonotype was seen a handful of times. The chain carries TRBV14 and TRBJ1-2; no firm D call. Trimming cost V 2 bases and J 4 bases, with 14 bases left between them. CDR1 and CDR2 (germline): SGHDN, FVKESK. The CDR3 is 15 residues long. DNA of the CDR3: TGTGCCAGCAGCCAATACAGCCAACCGGGCTATGGCTACACCTTC. Amino acid sequence: CASSQYSQPGYGYTF.